This T cell receptor beta chain appears in the sequencing data of a study of tumor-infiltrating lymphocytes in primary liver carcinoma. With respect to this clonotype: What it recognizes is unknown. A junction end diverges from the germline sequence, so it may reflect a read error.

Germline CDR1 MNHEY, CDR2 SVGAGI. The CDR3 is 15 residues long. Study-wide points: Tumors significantly exceeded blood in top-250-clone fraction (p = 0.039).

The tissue used was unsorted bulk material of about 19-33 mg. RNA and DNA were co-extracted from it with the AllPrep DNA/RNA mini kit. Total RNA (roughly 550 ng) served as template for TCR beta cDNA synthesis primed by a constant-region primer. Sequencing libraries for TCR beta derived from three nested multiplex PCR rounds that used slightly modified ARM-PCR. The first two PCR rounds used TRBV1-TRBV30 primers with a Cbeta primer, 9 to 11 cycles each. TCRdb independently ran MiXCR on the multiplex PCR reads; one entry per CDR3 protein. The sample lists roughly 25,000 distinct CDR3 sequences; about three quarters were seen once.

Sequencing input: liver tumor tissue from sampling region 3. As for subset: tumor region T3, left-lateral pole. The V and J genes are TRBV6-5 and TRBJ2-1; D gene uncertain. This TCR derives from a man aged 35-49 years with primary liver carcinoma and hepatitis B virus infection. DNA for the CDR3: TGTGCCTGCAGTTACTCGCTTCTAGAAGGTGATGAGCAGTTCTTC. Protein product: CACSYSLLEGDEQFF.